This T cell receptor beta chain was recorded in a study of shared clonotypes between healthy human individuals. Looking at the study overall: The people who gave samples were a couple of women and a few men aged 18 to 49. Study-wide findings and caveats: The small donor group covered limited genetic and exposure diversity.

V was clipped by 0 bases and J by 2 bases, with 8 bases between them. This CDR3 is 14 amino acids long. Germline assignment: CDR1 GTSNPN and CDR2 SVGIG (reference sequence). A note on this clone: Its cognate antigen is unknown.

Sequenced by immunoSEQ multiplex PCR; TCRdb stores in-frame clones only, minus some. The sample holds about 480,000 clones, almost 80% seen once. The V gene is TRBV30, the J gene TRBJ2-4, with unresolved D. The sequence was obtained from a woman aged 40 to 50 in good health. Some clones in this sample may be carry-over from other donors' samples. What was sequenced was PBMCs. The CDR3 spells CAWSVMGTKNIQYF. CDR3 sequence (DNA): TGTGCCTGGAGTGTTATGGGTACCAAAAACATTCAGTACTTC.